The 14 T cell receptor beta chains presented below share a single source sample, sequenced in a study of cytomegalovirus exposure and HLA in healthy donors. The primer mix had 60 Vbeta and 13 Jbeta primers. Sequencing used immunoSEQ multiplex PCR; TCRdb keeps in-frame clones, though not all of them. Of about 130,000 clones in the sample, about 80% were seen once. Sequenced: PBMCs. The receptors come from a man between 35 and 55 years old in good health and CMV-seronegative.

This chain joins TRBV6-1 and TRBJ2-1, with 9 bases matching TRBD2. J gave up 2 bases and V 5 bases, and 1 base lay outside the gene matches. CDR1 and CDR2 (germline): MNHNS, SASEGT. There are 14 residues in the CDR3. DNA of the CDR3: TGTGCCAGCAGTTCTAGCGGGACCTACAATGAGCAGTTCTTC. Protein: CASSSSGTYNEQFF.

V and J are TRBV5-8 and TRBJ2-5; 10 nucleotides align to TRBD1. V lost 0 bases and J lost 5; bases outside the gene matches: 7. The length of the CDR3 is 16 residues. From germline, CDR1 is SGHTS and CDR2 YDEGEE. CDR3 DNA sequence: TGTGCCAGCAGCTTGGGATTCGGGACAGGGGCGGAGACCCAGTACTTC. It translates to CASSLGFGTGAETQYF.

The chain couples TRBV15 to TRBJ2-3; 10 bases line up with TRBD1. Germline V lookup: CDR1 LNHNV, CDR2 YYDKDF (reference sequence). J lost 4 bases, V lost 3 bases, and 1 base had no gene match. The CDR3 totals 14 residues. In DNA, the CDR3 is TGTGCCACCAGCAGGGGACAGGGGCCAGATACGCAGTATTTT. It specifies CATSRGQGPDTQYF.

The CDR3 here is CASSIAGNQPQHF. The CDR3 DNA reads TGTGCCAGTAGTATCGCGGGCAATCAGCCCCAGCATTTT. The rearrangement joins TRBV19 to TRBJ1-5; D is uncertain. The CDR3 runs to 13 residues. With 3 bases removed from V and 2 bases from J, the gap between germline ends came to 5 bases. Germline V gene data show CDR1 as LNHDA and CDR2 as SQIVND (reference sequence). Full variable domain (remainder filled in from reference TRBV19 and TRBJ1-5): DGGITQSPKYLFRKEGQNVTLSCEQNLNHDAMYWYRQDPGQGLRLIYYSQIVNDFQKGDIAEGYSVSREKKESFPLTVTSAQKNPTAFYLCASSIAGNQPQHFGDGTRLSIL.

The chain joins TRBV2 to TRBJ2-5; TRBD2 agrees at 8 bases. The junction had 12 bases not matched to a gene; V was cut back by 10 bases and J by 5 bases. This CDR3 comprises 14 residues. Germline assignment: CDR1 SNHLY and CDR2 FYNNEI. The CDR3 spells CATSEGIAGETQYF. The CDR3 nucleotides read TGTGCCACCTCAGAGGGTATAGCGGGGGAGACCCAGTACTTC.

This rearrangement joins TRBV6-1 to TRBJ2-7; perhaps TRBD1 as D (5 bases). From germline, CDR1 is MNHNS and CDR2 SASEGT. This CDR3 has 13 amino acids. The V end lost 11 bases, the J end lost 3 bases, and 17 bases lay between the germline ends. The CDR3 loop is CAGAWGVVYEQYF. CDR3 DNA sequence: TGTGCCGGAGCGTGGGGCGTCGTCTACGAGCAGTACTTC.

The chain carries TRBV29-1 and TRBJ2-3, with D tentatively TRBD2 (6 bases). Germline CDR1 reads SQVTM; CDR2 reads ANQGSEA. Between the trimmed V and J ends, which lost 0 bases and 2 bases, there was a span of 12 bases. This CDR3 has 15 residues. The CDR3 nucleotides read TGCAGCGTTGAAGATCTCGGCGGGGACACAGATACGCAGTATTTT. This encodes CSVEDLGGDTDTQYF.

This clone has only a few counts. V and J are TRBV30 and TRBJ2-3; 9 bases line up with TRBD2. The ends lost 1 base at V and 5 bases at J; junction bases unmatched: 1. The CDR3 has 13 residues. The germline gives CDR1 GTSNPN, CDR2 SVGIG (reference sequence). In nucleotides, the CDR3 is TGTGCCTGGAGTGGTAGCGGGGGAGATACGCAGTATTTT. This sequence encodes CAWSGSGGDTQYF. The full variable domain, in which reference TRBV30 and TRBJ2-3 provide the parts outside the CDR3, is SQTIHQWPATLVQPVGSPLSLECTVEGTSNPNLYWYRQAAGRGLQLLFYSVGIGQISSEVPQNLSASRPQDRQFILSSKKLLLSDSGFYLCAWSGSGGDTQYFGPGTRLTVL.

This clone was counted a few times. This chain joins TRBV5-6 and TRBJ1-2, with 7 bases matching TRBD1. J lost 8 bases, V lost 4 bases, and 8 bases had no gene match. This CDR3 comprises 13 residues. CDR1 is SGHDT, CDR2 YYEEEE, per germline. For the CDR3, the DNA is TGTGCCAGCAGCCCAACAGGGGCGAGGGGCTACACCTTC. Protein: CASSPTGARGYTF.

This chain's CDR3 is CASRGAGTGNTGELFF. Here the CDR3 DNA reads TGTGCCAGCAGGGGGGCCGGGACAGGGAACACCGGGGAGCTGTTTTTT. The chain is built from TRBV28 and TRBJ2-2; 8 nucleotides line up with TRBD1. The CDR3 runs 16 residues. V was clipped by 6 bases and J by 1 base; unmatched bases: 7. Germline V lookup: CDR1 MDHEN, CDR2 SYDVKM.

Points on this clone: No conserved phenylalanine or tryptophan is present at the end of the CDR3, so a read error is the likely explanation. The chain carries TRBV19 and TRBJ2-2, with D unclear. The CDR3 extends over 14 amino acids. Deletions cut 3 bases from V and 5 bases from J, with 10 bases between. Germline lookup yields CDR1 LNHDA and CDR2 SQIVND (reference sequence). CDR3 loop: CASSIFPPTGELFV. In DNA, the CDR3 is TGTGCCAGTAGTATTTTCCCTCCGACCGGGGAGCTGTTTGTT.

The V call is TRBV2, the J call TRBJ1-1; TRBD1 is a possible D gene (5 bases). This CDR3 contains 11 residues. V gave up 6 bases and J gave up 8 bases, with 10 bases separating them. The germline gives CDR1 SNHLY, CDR2 FYNNEI. Here the CDR3 reads CASRGAGEAFF. For the CDR3, the DNA is TGTGCCAGCAGAGGGGCCGGCGAAGCTTTCTTT.

The chain employs TRBV5-1 and TRBJ2-5; 10 bases map to TRBD1. The CDR3 has 14 residues. Germline CDR1 SGHRS, CDR2 YFSETQ. Germline trimming cut 7 bases from V and 4 bases from J; bases unmatched to any gene: 7. This CDR3 is CASRTDRGRETQYF. CDR3 DNA sequence: TGCGCCAGCCGCACAGACAGGGGGCGAGAGACCCAGTACTTC.

J is TRBJ2-3 and V is TRBV2; 15 bases line up with TRBD2. The CDR3 loop spans 16 amino acids. CDR1 SNHLY and CDR2 FYNNEI come from the germline V gene. V lost 3 bases and J lost 4; bases outside the gene matches: 2. The CDR3 bases are TGTGCCAGCAGTGACGGACTAGCGGGGGGGTCAGATACGCAGTATTTT. This sequence encodes CASSDGLAGGSDTQYF.